This T cell receptor beta chain comes out of a study of metastatic and nonmetastatic thyroid tumors (TCRdb year 2020). A note on the overall study: The researchers compared repertoires between peripheral blood samples and tumor or nodule tissue samples from patients with malignant or benign thyroid disease. On the study overall, not on this receptor specifically: In both blood and tumor samples, TCR beta diversity was reported to be significantly higher in malignant tumors than in benign nodules.

No treatment had been received by any patient before thyroid surgery. The study retrospectively analysed patient clinical samples collected from about 2011 to 2018 using T-cell receptor beta sequencing. Trimming costs V 4 bases and J 9 bases, and their ends lie 13 bases apart. The CDR3, cysteine through phenylalanine, is 12 amino acids long. Only CDR3 DNA remains: 36 bases, in frame from the first base. The CDR1 and CDR2 encoded by the germline V gene (reference sequence) are GTSNPN and SVGIG. In its sample, this clone comes out as medium-sized (0.01 to 0.1%). The antigen this receptor binds is unknown. No per-base quality is available; no much larger clone lies one base away. The method behind the library was PCR. For sequencing, an Illumina HiSeq 4000 was employed. High-throughput sequencing was used to profile the TCR beta-chain CDR3 region of each patient. The paper's data handling went like this. CDR3 differences across clinicopathological groups were used to build a classifier for discriminating distant-metastatic papillary thyroid cancer patients. The Shannon index was used to assess repertoire diversity, and the Morisita-Horn index was used to assess tumor-blood repertoire similarity. The public reads were reprocessed in TCRdb via fastp at Q25 and MiXCR, keeping in-frame beta chains. The V and J calls, along with clone size, are taken from TCRdb and not from the paper's own processing. The sample has approximately 9,600 clones on record, 25% to 35% of them singletons. Clones ranked in the top ten supply 4.8% of the sample.

The rearrangement joined TRBV30 to TRBJ2-1; TRBD2 could be the D gene, as 5 bases match. The sequencing input was tumor tissue. The clonotype originates from a female donor with papillary thyroid cancer or a benign thyroid nodule (not recorded which). Some clones in this sample may be carry-over from other donors' samples. CDR3 loop: CAWTPRASEQFF. The bases are TGTGCCTGGACCCCGCGGGCGAGTGAGCAGTTCTTC.